This section outlines one T cell receptor (beta chain) sequence together with its context. The data originate from a study of OX40 agonist ivuxolimab in advanced cancers. About the research overall: The study enrolled dose-escalation patients with hepatocellular carcinoma, melanoma, renal cell or head and neck cancer.

Method: immunoSEQ multiplex PCR; TCRdb's copy keeps in-frame clones and lacks some. The table has tens of thousands of clones, roughly 85% seen once; the top ten hold about 0.88%. Patients were excluded for autoimmune disease history or systemic immunosuppression. Blood samples were obtained at baseline, cycle 4 day 1, and cycle 7 day 1. The receptor comes from an adult with an advanced solid tumor such as melanoma, head and neck, liver or kidney cancer. This material consisted of CD4+ or CD8+ T cells sorted from blood, taken in a trial of the OX40 agonist ivuxolimab.

The CDR3 bases are TGTGCCAGTAGTATAGTGTTCAGGGTTTCACCCCTCCACTTT. This translates into CASSIVFRVSPLHF. J is TRBJ1-6 and V is TRBV19; D might be TRBD1 (5 bases). CDR1 and CDR2 (germline): LNHDA, SQIVND (reference sequence). Trimming cost V 1 base and J 9 bases, with 10 bases left between them. The length of the CDR3 is 14 residues.